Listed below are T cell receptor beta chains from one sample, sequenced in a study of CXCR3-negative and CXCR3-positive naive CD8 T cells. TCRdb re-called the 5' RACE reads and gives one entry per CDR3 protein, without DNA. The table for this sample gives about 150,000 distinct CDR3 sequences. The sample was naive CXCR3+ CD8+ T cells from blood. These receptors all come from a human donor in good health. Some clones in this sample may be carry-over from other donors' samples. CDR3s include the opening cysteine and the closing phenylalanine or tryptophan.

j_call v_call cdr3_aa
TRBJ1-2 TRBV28 CASGGVGQGADGYTF
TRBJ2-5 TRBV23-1 CASRPDWWGETQYF
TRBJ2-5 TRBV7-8 CASSLRTGSQETQYF
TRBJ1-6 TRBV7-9 CASSPGDSYYNSPLHF
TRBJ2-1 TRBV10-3 CAISDGAGTYNEQFF
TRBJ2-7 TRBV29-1 CSVLAGGPREQYF
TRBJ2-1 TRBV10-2 CASSEGQSSYNEQFF
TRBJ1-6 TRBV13 CASSLLGARSPLHF
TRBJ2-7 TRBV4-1 CASSQQELASYEQYF
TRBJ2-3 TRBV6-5 CASSPVAGVITDTQYF
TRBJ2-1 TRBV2 CASSPSGGPYNEQFF
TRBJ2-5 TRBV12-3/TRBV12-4 CASSFRLYQETQYF
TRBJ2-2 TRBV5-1 CASSLRDPNTGELFF
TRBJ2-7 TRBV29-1 CSVVGQFYEQYF
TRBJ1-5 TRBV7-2 CASSSTPSGNQPQHF
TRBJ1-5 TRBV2 CASSAKGSGVAGNQPQHF
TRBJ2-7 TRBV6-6 CASSYRGVNEQYF
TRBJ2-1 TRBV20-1 CSAGTGPSYNEQFF
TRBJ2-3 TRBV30 CAWSFSYTDTQYF
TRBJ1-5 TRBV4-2 CASSQVGQGSNQPQHF
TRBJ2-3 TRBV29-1 CSVRDNTDTQYF
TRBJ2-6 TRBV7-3 CASSPEGANVLTF
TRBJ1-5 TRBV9 CASSSGEDNQPQHF
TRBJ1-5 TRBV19 CASSIVENSNQPQHF
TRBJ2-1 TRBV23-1 CASSQQIGQGPNEQFF
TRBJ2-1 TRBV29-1 CSVVTSPTKHEQFF
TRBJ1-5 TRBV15 CATSSDRGINQPQHF
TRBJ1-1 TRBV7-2 CASSLEWGNTEAFF
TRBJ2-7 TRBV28 CASRPETQAYEQYF
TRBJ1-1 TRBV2 CASSEEGADTEAFF
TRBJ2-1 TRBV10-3 CAISESGVSYNEQFF
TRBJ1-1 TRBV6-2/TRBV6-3 CASGLYSGYTEAFF
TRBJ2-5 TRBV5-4 CASSPHPGSRQETQYF
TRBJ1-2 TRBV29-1 CSAQPIDGYGYTF
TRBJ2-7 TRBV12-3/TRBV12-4 CASSSVNSYEQYF
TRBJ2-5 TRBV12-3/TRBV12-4 CASSPGTSGGDFQETQYF
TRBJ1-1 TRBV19 CASSIARQGVEAFF
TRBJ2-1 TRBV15 CATSRDGAGLDEQFF
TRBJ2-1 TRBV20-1 CSASGGSSYNEQFF
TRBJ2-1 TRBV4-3 CASSQDRQSSYNEQFF
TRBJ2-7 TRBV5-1 CASSPPGLVNSYEQYF